Listed below are T cell receptor beta chains from one sample, sequenced in a study of T cell repertoires in cytomegalovirus infection. TCRdb reanalysed the reads using MiXCR and keeps one entry per CDR3 protein. Here the sample spans 830,000 or so distinct CDR3 sequences, around a third being singletons. Antigen specificity for these receptors is unknown. Sequenced here: cultured CD8+ T cells from PBMCs, sampled from culture after CMV antigen stimulation. The receptors were sampled from a human donor in good health (CMV status not recorded). Some clones in this sample may be carry-over from other donors' samples. Both conserved end residues are part of each CDR3. The D gene is left open where the match is weak. Clone size is not always given. Where it is, it says once, few, many or a class for expanded clones.

len | d_gene | abundance | j_gene | v_gene | CDR3nt | CDR3aa
14 | TRBD1 | once | TRBJ1-1 | TRBV19 | TGTGCCAGTAGTTCCCCGACAGGGTATACTGAAGCTTTCTTT | CASSSPTGYTEAFF
16 | . | . | TRBJ1-1 | TRBV7-9 | TGTGCCAGCAGCCCCCGAGGGGGGGGGTCGAACACTGAAGCTTTCTTT | CASSPRGGGSNTEAFF
14 | TRBD1 | . | TRBJ2-7 | TRBV7-9 | TGTGCCAGCAGCCCCGACAGGGGATACGAGCCGCAGTACTTC | CASSPDRGYEPQYF
14 | . | . | TRBJ2-7 | TRBV10-2 | TGCGCCAGCAGTGAGTATAGGACAGCCTACGAGCAGTACTTC | CASSEYRTAYEQYF
16 | TRBD1 | . | TRBJ2-1 | TRBV27 | TGTGCCAGCAGTTACCTGACAGGGGGCATTGTAAGAGAGCAGTTCTTC | CASSYLTGGIVREQFF
14 | . | many | TRBJ1-1 | TRBV7-8 | TGTGCCAGCAGCTTAGAGAAGGGAGGCACTGAAGCTTTCTTT | CASSLEKGGTEAFF
13 | . | . | TRBJ1-1 | TRBV19 | TGTGCCAGTAGTATTTATGGGAACACTGAAGCTTTCTTT | CASSIYGNTEAFF
13 | TRBD2 | few | TRBJ2-3 | TRBV12-3/TRBV12-4 | TGTGCCACCGTAGCGGGAGCCACAGATACGCAGTATTTT | CATVAGATDTQYF
13 | . | . | TRBJ1-5 | TRBV27 | TGTGACTCCTGGCACAGGGTGAGTCAGCCCCAGCATTTT | CDSWHRVSQPQHF
15 | TRBD1 | once | TRBJ1-2 | TRBV20-1 | TGCAGTGCTATTTCAGAGGGGGCAGTTAACTATGGCTACACCTTC | CSAISEGAVNYGYTF
17 | . | many | TRBJ2-3 | TRBV12-3/TRBV12-4 | TGTGCCAGCAGTTTTCGGGATGCAACCTGGCACACAGATACGCAGTATTTT | CASSFRDATWHTDTQYF
16 | TRBD1 | few | TRBJ2-1 | TRBV5-6 | TGTGCCAGCAGCTGGGGGACAGGGAGCTCCTACAATGAGCAGTTCTTC | CASSWGTGSSYNEQFF
15 | . | . | TRBJ2-1 | TRBV15 | TGTGCCACCAGCAAGGACGGCAGCACCTACAATGAGCAGTTCTTC | CATSKDGSTYNEQFF
13 | . | . | TRBJ1-2 | TRBV7-9 | TGTGCCAGCAGCAGTCTCGGTCACTATGGCTACACCTTC | CASSSLGHYGYTF
13 | . | few | TRBJ2-2 | TRBV6-2/TRBV6-3 | TGTGCCAGCAGCCCCGTCGTCAGGGGGGAGCTGTTTTTT | CASSPVVRGELFF
19 | TRBD2 | few | TRBJ2-3 | TRBV20-1 | TGCAGTGCCCCTCCACTAGCGGGGGCGCGGGGCGGAGGTGGAAATACGCAGTATTTT | CSAPPLAGARGGGGNTQYF
16 | . | . | TRBJ2-3 | TRBV12-3/TRBV12-4 | TGTGCCAGCAGCCCCCTGGGGGTAGCGGGCACAGATACGCAGTATTTT | CASSPLGVAGTDTQYF
13 | . | many | TRBJ1-1 | TRBV6-2/TRBV6-3 | TGTGCCAGCAGAGACGGGAGTAACACTGAAGCTTTCTTT | CASRDGSNTEAFF
13 | . | . | TRBJ1-1 | TRBV7-6 | TGTGTCAGCAGCTCCGGGACATTGACTGAAGCTTTCTTT | CVSSSGTLTEAFF
15 | . | once | TRBJ1-6 | TRBV4-3 | TGCGCCAGCAGCCAAGATGGGCTGTTGTATTCACCCCTCCACTTT | CASSQDGLLYSPLHF
14 | . | few | TRBJ2-1 | TRBV28 | TGTGCCAGCAATCCGGGACCCACCTACAATGAGCAGTTCTTC | CASNPGPTYNEQFF
16 | . | . | TRBJ2-5 | TRBV7-6 | TGTGCCAGCAGCTTAATGTTTGCGGGGTCAGGGGAGACCCAGTACTTC | CASSLMFAGSGETQYF
14 | . | few | TRBJ2-7 | TRBV12-3/TRBV12-4 | TGTGCCAGCAGTCCCTCCGGGGATTCCTACGAGCAGTACTTC | CASSPSGDSYEQYF
18 | TRBD1 | . | TRBJ2-2 | TRBV6-5 | TGTGCCAGCAGCCCCCAAAGAAGACAGGGCGGTAACACCGGGGAGCTGTTTTTT | CASSPQRRQGGNTGELFF
16 | . | few | TRBJ1-4 | TRBV4-3 | TGCGCCAGCAGCCAAGATGGGTCACCAACTAATGAAAAACTGTTTTTT | CASSQDGSPTNEKLFF
14 | . | . | TRBJ2-5 | TRBV6-5 | TGTGCCAGCACCTCCTCCGGCGGGAAAGAGACCCAGTACTTC | CASTSSGGKETQYF
12 | . | . | TRBJ1-1 | TRBV25-1 | TGTGCCAGCGCCTGGGGGAGTACTGAAGCTTTCTTT | CASAWGSTEAFF
12 | TRBD2 | . | TRBJ2-1 | TRBV10-3 | TGTGCCCATTCGGGAGGGTACAATGAGCAGTTCTTC | CAHSGGYNEQFF
14 | . | few | TRBJ2-1 | TRBV7-2 | TGTGCCAGCAGCCCCGAGACTAGTCCCAATGAGCAGTTCTTC | CASSPETSPNEQFF
19 | . | . | TRBJ2-1 | TRBV24-1 | TGTGCCACCAGTGATTTAAAAAGAAAGGTTACGGCGGGGTACAATGAGCAGTTCTTC | CATSDLKRKVTAGYNEQFF
13 | TRBD1 | few | TRBJ2-7 | TRBV6-1 | TGTGCCAGCAGTGCCTGGGACAGCTACGAGCAGTACTTC | CASSAWDSYEQYF
17 | . | few | TRBJ1-2 | TRBV14 | TGTGCCAGCAGCAGCCAAATTGGAGGGCCAGCTAACTATGGCTACACCTTC | CASSSQIGGPANYGYTF
16 | TRBD1 | many | TRBJ2-2 | TRBV7-9 | TGTGCCAGCAGTTTCCGGACAGGGGGAAACACCGGGGAGCTGTTTTTT | CASSFRTGGNTGELFF
20 | . | . | TRBJ2-6 | TRBV7-6 | TGTGCCAGCAGCTTAGAGGGGGTTGGACAGCGCCTCTCTGGGGCCAACGTCCTGACTTTC | CASSLEGVGQRLSGANVLTF
16 | . | . | TRBJ1-1 | TRBV7-4 | TGTGCCAGCAGCCAAGGCACCCGAGGATGGAACACTGAAGCTTTCTTT | CASSQGTRGWNTEAFF
12 | TRBD2 | . | TRBJ2-7 | TRBV29-1 | TGCAGCGTTCTAGCGGGTTCCTACGAGCAGTACTTC | CSVLAGSYEQYF
15 | . | . | TRBJ2-2 | TRBV4-1 | TGCGCCAGCAGCCAACGTTTAGGTCGAGTAGGGGAGCTGTTTTTT | CASSQRLGRVGELFF
17 | . | few | TRBJ2-2 | TRBV4-1 | TGCGCCAGCAGCCTATACCGGGCCCGCGCTAACACCGGGGAGCTGTTTTTT | CASSLYRARANTGELFF
12 | . | . | TRBJ1-2 | TRBV7-4 | TGTGCCAGCGGAAAAGCTAACTATGGCTACACCTTC | CASGKANYGYTF
15 | . | . | TRBJ1-5 | TRBV7-9 | TGTGCCAGCAGCCGTAGTTGGGGCAGCAATCAGCCCCAGCATTTT | CASSRSWGSNQPQHF